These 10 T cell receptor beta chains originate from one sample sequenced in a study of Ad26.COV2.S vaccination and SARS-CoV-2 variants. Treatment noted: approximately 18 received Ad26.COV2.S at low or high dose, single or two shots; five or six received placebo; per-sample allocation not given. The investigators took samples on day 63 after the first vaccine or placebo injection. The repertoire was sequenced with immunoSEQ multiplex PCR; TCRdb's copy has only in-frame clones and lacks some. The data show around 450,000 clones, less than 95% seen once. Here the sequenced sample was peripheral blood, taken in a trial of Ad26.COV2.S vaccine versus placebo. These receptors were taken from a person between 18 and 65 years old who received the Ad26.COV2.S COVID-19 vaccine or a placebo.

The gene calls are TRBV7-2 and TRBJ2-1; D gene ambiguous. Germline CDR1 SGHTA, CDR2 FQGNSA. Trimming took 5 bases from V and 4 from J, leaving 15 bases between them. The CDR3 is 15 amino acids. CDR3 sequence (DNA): TGTGCCAGCAGCCCCTCCCGGGTTATATACAATGAGCAGTTCTTC. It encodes CASSPSRVIYNEQFF.

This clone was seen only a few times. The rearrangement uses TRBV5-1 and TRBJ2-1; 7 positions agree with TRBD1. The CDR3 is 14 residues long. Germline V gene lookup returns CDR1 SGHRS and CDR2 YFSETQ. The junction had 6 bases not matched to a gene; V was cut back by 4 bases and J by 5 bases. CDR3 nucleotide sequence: TGCGCCAGCAGCCCGGGGACAGCTAACAATGAGCAGTTCTTC. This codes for CASSPGTANNEQFF.

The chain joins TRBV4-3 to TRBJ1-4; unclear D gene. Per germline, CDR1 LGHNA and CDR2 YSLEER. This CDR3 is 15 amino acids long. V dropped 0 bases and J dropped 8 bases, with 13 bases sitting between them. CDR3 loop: CASSQDRGYGEKLFF. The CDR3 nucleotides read TGCGCCAGCAGCCAAGATAGAGGGTATGGGGAAAAACTGTTTTTT.

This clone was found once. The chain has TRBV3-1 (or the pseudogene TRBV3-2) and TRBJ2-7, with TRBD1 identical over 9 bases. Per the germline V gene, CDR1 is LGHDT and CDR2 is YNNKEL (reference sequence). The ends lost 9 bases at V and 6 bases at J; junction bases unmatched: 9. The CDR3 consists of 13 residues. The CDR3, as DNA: TGTGCCAGGGACCCGGGACAGGGATGCGAGCAGTACTTC. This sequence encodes CARDPGQGCEQYF.

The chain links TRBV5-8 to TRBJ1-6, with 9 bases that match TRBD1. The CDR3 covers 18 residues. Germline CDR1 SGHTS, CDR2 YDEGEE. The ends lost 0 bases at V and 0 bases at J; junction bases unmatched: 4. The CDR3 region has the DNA TGTGCCAGCAGCTTGGCCTGGGACAGGGACTCCTATAATTCACCCCTCCACTTT. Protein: CASSLAWDRDSYNSPLHF.

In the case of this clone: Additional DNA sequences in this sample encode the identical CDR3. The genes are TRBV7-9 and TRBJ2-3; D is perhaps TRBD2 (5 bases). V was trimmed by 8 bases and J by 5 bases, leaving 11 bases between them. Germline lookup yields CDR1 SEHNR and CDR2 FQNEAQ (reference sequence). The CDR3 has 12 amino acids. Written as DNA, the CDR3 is TGTGCCAGCCGGGAAGCAGGAGATACGCAGTATTTT. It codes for CASREAGDTQYF. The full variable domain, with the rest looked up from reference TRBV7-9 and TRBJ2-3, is DTGVSQNPRHKITKRGQNVTFRCDPISEHNRLYWYRQTLGQGPEFLTYFQNEAQLEKSRLLSDRFSAERPKGSFSTLEIQRTEQGDSAMYLCASREAGDTQYFGPGTRLTVL.

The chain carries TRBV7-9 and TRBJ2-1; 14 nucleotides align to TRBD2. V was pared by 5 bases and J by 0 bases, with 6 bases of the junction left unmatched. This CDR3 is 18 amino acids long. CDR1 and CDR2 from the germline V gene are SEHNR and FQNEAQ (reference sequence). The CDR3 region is CASSGGLAGESSYNEQFF. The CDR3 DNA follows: TGTGCCAGCAGCGGGGGACTAGCGGGAGAGAGCTCCTACAATGAGCAGTTCTTC.

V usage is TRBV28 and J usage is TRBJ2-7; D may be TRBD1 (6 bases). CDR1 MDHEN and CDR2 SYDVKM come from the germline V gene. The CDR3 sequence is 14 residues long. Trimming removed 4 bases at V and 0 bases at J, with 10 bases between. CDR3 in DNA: TGTGCCAGCAGTTGGCAGGGGAGCTCCTACGAGCAGTACTTC. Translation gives CASSWQGSSYEQYF.

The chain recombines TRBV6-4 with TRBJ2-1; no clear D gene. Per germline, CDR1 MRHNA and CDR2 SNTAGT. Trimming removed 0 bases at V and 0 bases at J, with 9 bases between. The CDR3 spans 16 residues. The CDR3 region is CASSDSQRSSYNEQFF. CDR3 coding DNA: TGTGCCAGCAGTGACTCGCAACGGAGCTCCTACAATGAGCAGTTCTTC.

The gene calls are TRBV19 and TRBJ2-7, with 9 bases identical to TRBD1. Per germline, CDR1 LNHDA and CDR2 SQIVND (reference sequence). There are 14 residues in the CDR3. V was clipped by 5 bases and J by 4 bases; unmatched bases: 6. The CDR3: CASSFTGGHYEQYF. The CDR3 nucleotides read TGTGCCAGTAGTTTCACAGGGGGCCATTACGAGCAGTACTTC.